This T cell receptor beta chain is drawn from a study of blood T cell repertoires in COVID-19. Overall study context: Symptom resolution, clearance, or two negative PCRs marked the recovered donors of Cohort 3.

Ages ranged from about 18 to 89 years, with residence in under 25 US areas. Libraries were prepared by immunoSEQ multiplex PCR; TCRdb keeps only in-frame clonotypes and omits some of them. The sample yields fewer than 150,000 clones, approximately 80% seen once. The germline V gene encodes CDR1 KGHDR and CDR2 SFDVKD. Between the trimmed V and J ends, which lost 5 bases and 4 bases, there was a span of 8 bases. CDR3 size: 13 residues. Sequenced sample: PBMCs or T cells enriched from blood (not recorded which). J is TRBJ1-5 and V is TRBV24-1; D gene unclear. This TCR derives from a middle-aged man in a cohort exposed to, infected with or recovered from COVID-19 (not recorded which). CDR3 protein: CATSGYGNQPQHF. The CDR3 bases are TGTGCCACCAGTGGATACGGGAATCAGCCCCAGCATTTT.